This is a list of T cell receptor beta chains from one sample in a study of CD8 T cells in ankylosing spondylitis. TCRdb recomputed calls from the 5' RACE reads with MiXCR, one row per CDR3 protein. The sample contains some 130,000 distinct CDR3 sequences, 6% to 8.5% of which appear only once. The material sequenced was blood, either unsorted or a sorted T cell fraction (not recorded which). The receptors were sampled from a female donor with ankylosing spondylitis or in good health (not recorded which). Each CDR3 is given with its conserved first and last residue. D genes are given only for firm matches. Size tells how often a clone was seen (once, few, many) or the class of an expanded clone, and some rows leave it out.

D gene: NA
J gene: TRBJ1-1
V gene: TRBV7-8
clone size: many
CDR3 protein: CASSLAGKGHTEAFF
CDR3 DNA: TGTGCCAGCAGCTTAGCAGGGAAGGGTCACACTGAAGCTTTCTTT

D gene: NA
J gene: TRBJ1-5
V gene: TRBV5-1
clone size: many
CDR3 protein: CASSSDSLNQPQHF
CDR3 DNA: TGCGCCAGCAGCTCGGACAGCCTCAATCAGCCCCAGCATTTT

D gene: NA
J gene: TRBJ1-1
V gene: TRBV5-1
clone size: many
CDR3 protein: CASSSMDGGVDAFF
CDR3 DNA: TGCGCCAGCAGCTCTATGGACGGGGGTGTTGACGCTTTCTTT

D gene: NA
J gene: TRBJ1-1
V gene: TRBV20-1
clone size: many
CDR3 protein: CSAPDMLTEAFF
CDR3 DNA: TGCAGTGCCCCGGACATGCTCACTGAAGCTTTCTTT

D gene: NA
J gene: TRBJ1-5
V gene: TRBV7-2
clone size: many
CDR3 protein: CASSSKGNQPQHF
CDR3 DNA: TGTGCCAGCAGCTCGAAGGGGAATCAGCCCCAGCATTTT

D gene: TRBD2
J gene: TRBJ2-3
V gene: TRBV11-2
clone size: many
CDR3 protein: CASSPRLIVAGYTDTQYF
CDR3 DNA: TGTGCCAGCAGCCCCCGACTAATTGTAGCGGGGTATACAGATACGCAGTATTTT

D gene: NA
J gene: TRBJ1-2
V gene: TRBV27
clone size: many
CDR3 protein: CASSLSPSGIYGYTF
CDR3 DNA: TGTGCCAGCAGTTTATCGCCCAGCGGGATCTATGGCTACACCTTC

D gene: NA
J gene: TRBJ2-7
V gene: TRBV10-3
clone size: many
CDR3 protein: CAISEASSYEQYF
CDR3 DNA: TGTGCCATCAGTGAGGCCAGCTCCTACGAGCAGTACTTC

D gene: TRBD1
J gene: TRBJ1-2
V gene: TRBV27
clone size: many
CDR3 protein: CASSPHHTGTDYGYTF
CDR3 DNA: TGTGCCAGCAGTCCCCACCATACCGGGACAGACTATGGCTACACCTTC

D gene: NA
J gene: TRBJ2-1
V gene: TRBV6-6
clone size: many
CDR3 protein: CASSDSYNEQFF
CDR3 DNA: TGTGCCAGCAGTGACTCCTACAATGAGCAGTTCTTC

D gene: TRBD1
J gene: TRBJ1-2
V gene: TRBV27
clone size: many
CDR3 protein: CASSTTGFDYGYTF
CDR3 DNA: TGTGCCAGCAGCACGACAGGGTTCGACTATGGCTACACCTTC

D gene: NA
J gene: TRBJ2-3
V gene: TRBV7-2
clone size: few
CDR3 protein: CASSLFGGSISVTQYF
CDR3 DNA: TGTGCCAGCAGCTTATTTGGGGGCTCTATTAGTGTTACGCAGTATTTT

D gene: TRBD2
J gene: TRBJ2-3
V gene: TRBV5-1
clone size: many
CDR3 protein: CASSSIAGAPLDTQYF
CDR3 DNA: TGCGCCAGCAGTTCTATAGCGGGGGCTCCACTTGATACGCAGTATTTT

D gene: NA
J gene: TRBJ2-5
V gene: TRBV28
clone size: many
CDR3 protein: CASSVRWGQETQYF
CDR3 DNA: TGTGCCAGCAGCGTTAGATGGGGCCAGGAGACCCAGTACTTC

D gene: TRBD1
J gene: TRBJ1-1
V gene: TRBV7-2
clone size: many
CDR3 protein: CASSPGTGGASTEAFF
CDR3 DNA: TGTGCCAGCAGCCCCGGGACAGGGGGCGCCTCCACTGAAGCTTTCTTT

D gene: TRBD2
J gene: TRBJ2-1
V gene: TRBV6-1
clone size: many
CDR3 protein: CASSETSGGHGHNNEQFF
CDR3 DNA: TGTGCCAGCAGTGAGACTAGCGGGGGGCACGGTCATAACAATGAGCAGTTCTTC

D gene: TRBD1
J gene: TRBJ1-6
V gene: TRBV5-1
clone size: NA
CDR3 protein: CASSHGTAYSLLHF
CDR3 DNA: TGCGCCAGCAGCCATGGGACAGCTTATAGTCTCCTCCACTTT